This T cell receptor beta chain was found in a study of CD8+CD57+ T cells in acquired aplastic anemia. Study at large: The study obtained an average of roughly 3 ug of DNA from sorted CD4+ and CD8+ cells.

The template used for profiling TCR beta VDJ and CDR3 was genomic DNA. TCRdb used MiXCR to reprocess the reads, holding one entry per CDR3 protein. The sample includes roughly 200,000 distinct CDR3 sequences, about 59% of them seen just once. Germline V lookup: CDR1 SEHNR, CDR2 FQNEAQ (reference sequence). Trimming pared 5 bases from V and 1 base from J, leaving 12 bases between. This CDR3 comprises 14 residues. This receptor was obtained from a human donor in good health. Sequencing input: sorted CD4+, CD8+, or CD8+CD57+ T cells (not recorded which) from PBMCs. This rearrangement joins TRBV7-9 to TRBJ2-7; a weak D match, TRBD1 (6 bases). CDR3 bases: TGTGCCAGCAGCAACCGACAGGAATCCTACGAGCAGTACTTC. Translating gives CASSNRQESYEQYF.